One sample yielded the 15 T cell receptor beta chains listed below, sequenced in a study of cytomegalovirus exposure and HLA in healthy donors. It was with 60 Vbeta and 13 Jbeta primers that the PCR ran. Using immunoSEQ multiplex PCR, the repertoire was profiled, and TCRdb retains in-frame clones only, with some absent. The table has approximately 220,000 clones, more than 65% seen once. Sequenced: PBMCs. The source is a woman aged 25 to 39 in good health and CMV-seronegative.

The V gene is TRBV6-5, the J gene TRBJ1-1, with 10 positions matching TRBD1. The CDR3 is 15 residues long. V was clipped by 2 bases and J by 7 bases; unmatched bases: 7. The germline V gene encodes CDR1 MNHEY and CDR2 SVGAGI. The CDR3 is CASSYNGQGGDEAFF. The CDR3 region has the DNA TGTGCCAGCAGTTACAACGGACAGGGGGGTGATGAAGCTTTCTTT.

The V and J genes are TRBV7-9 and TRBJ2-7; D is perhaps TRBD2 (6 bases). V lost 5 bases to trimming and J lost 6 bases, with 14 bases between them. CDR1 and CDR2 (germline): SEHNR, FQNEAQ (reference sequence). The CDR3 has 13 residues. CDR3 region: CASSPITSLEQYF. In DNA form, the CDR3 reads TGTGCCAGCAGCCCCATTACTAGCCTCGAGCAGTACTTC.

In its sample, this clone was seen a few times. For the CDR3, the DNA is TGTGCCACCAGCAGAGTCAGGGGTGCCTACGAGCAGTACTTC. Translated: CATSRVRGAYEQYF. V is TRBV15 and J is TRBJ2-5; the D gene is possibly TRBD1 (6 bases). The last part of the DNA fits TRBJ2-7 better; the J call may be wrong. Germline values: CDR1 LNHNV, CDR2 YYDKDF (reference sequence). The CDR3 is made up of 14 amino acids.

The V call is TRBV4-1, the J call TRBJ2-3; 13 positions match TRBD2. The CDR3 is 18 residues long. Losses at the gene ends were 4 bases for V and 5 bases for J; bases not matched to a gene: 12. In germline, CDR1 is MGHRA, CDR2 YSYEKL. The CDR3 region has the DNA TGCGCCAGCAGCCGAGTGCGAGGAACTAGCGGGGGGGAAGATACGCAGTATTTT. Its translation is CASSRVRGTSGGEDTQYF.

This clone was counted a few times. The rearrangement joins TRBV30 to TRBJ1-4; 7 nucleotides line up with TRBD1. Germline assignment: CDR1 GTSNPN and CDR2 SVGIG (reference sequence). This CDR3 has 14 amino acids. Trimming took 2 bases from V and 8 from J; bases not matched to a gene: 8. The CDR3 loop is CAWSSDRELEKLFF. CDR3 nucleotide sequence: TGTGCCTGGAGTAGTGACAGGGAGTTGGAAAAACTGTTTTTT.

V is TRBV5-1 and J is TRBJ1-1; D is uncertain. V was trimmed by 0 bases and J by 1 base, leaving 10 bases between them. This CDR3 has 15 residues. Germline CDR1 and CDR2: SGHRS and YFSETQ. The CDR3 sequence: CASSLGGLANTEAFF. The DNA for the CDR3 is TGCGCCAGCAGCTTGGGTGGCCTCGCGAACACTGAAGCTTTCTTT.

The V call is TRBV9, the J call TRBJ2-6; no clear D. V shed 4 bases and J shed 0 bases, with 11 bases lying between them. There are 16 residues in the CDR3. The germline CDR1 and CDR2 sequences are SGDLS and YYNGEE. The CDR3 region is CASSTAESSGANVLTF. For the CDR3, the DNA is TGTGCCAGCAGCACCGCGGAGAGCTCTGGGGCCAACGTCCTGACTTTC.

CDR3 DNA: TGTGCCAGCAGCTTAGGGCGGGGCACAGATACGCAGTATTTT. Residues: CASSLGRGTDTQYF. The gene calls are TRBV7-9 and TRBJ2-3; D is possibly TRBD2 (5 bases). The CDR3 runs to 14 residues. Looked up from germline, CDR1 is SEHNR and CDR2 is FQNEAQ (reference sequence). Trimming stripped 1 base from V and 1 base from J, with 6 bases between.

This clone was seen just once. V and J are TRBV6-6 and TRBJ1-5; a possible D gene is TRBD1 (6 bases). Germline CDR1 MNHNY, CDR2 SVGAGI (reference sequence). Trimming took off 6 bases at V and 7 bases at J, with 19 bases between the two ends. The CDR3 extends over 15 amino acids. The CDR3 coding sequence is TGTGCCAGCAGAAAACTGGGAGGGGGAGTGCAGCCCCAGCATTTT. As protein: CASRKLGGGVQPQHF.

The V and J genes are TRBV29-1 and TRBJ2-6; the match to TRBD1 covers 8 bases. The CDR3 consists of 14 residues. CDR1 is SQVTM, CDR2 ANQGSEA, per germline. V shed 6 bases and J 2 bases; nucleotides not matched to a gene: 3. CDR3 region: CSVSTGAGANVLTF. Written as DNA, the CDR3 is TGCAGCGTATCGACAGGGGCTGGGGCCAACGTCCTGACTTTC. Full variable domain (missing parts from reference TRBV29-1 and TRBJ2-6): SAVISQKPSRDICQRGTSLTIQCQVDSQVTMMFWYRQQPGQSLTLIATANQGSEATYESGFVIDKFPISRPNLTFSTLTVSNMSPEDSSIYLCSVSTGAGANVLTFGAGSRLTVL.

The rearrangement joins TRBV27 to TRBJ1-2, with TRBD1 identical over 9 bases. The CDR3 is 16 residues long. Germline CDR1 reads MNHEY; CDR2 reads SMNVEV (reference sequence). The trim removed 3 bases at V and 7 bases at J, leaving 12 bases unmatched. In DNA, the CDR3 is TGTGCCAGCAGTTTTTTTAACAGGGGGCACTCGGGTGGCTACACCTTC. As protein: CASSFFNRGHSGGYTF.

V gene TRBV5-1 combines with J gene TRBJ2-1; TRBD2 is a possible D gene (6 bases). From germline, CDR1 is SGHRS and CDR2 YFSETQ. V shed 0 bases and J shed 6 bases, with 19 bases lying between them. The CDR3 is made up of 17 amino acids. As DNA, the CDR3 is TGCGCCAGCAGCTTGGCCGAATGGCCGGGAGTCGGCAATGAGCAGTTCTTC. Amino acid sequence: CASSLAEWPGVGNEQFF.

This sequence joins TRBV10-2 and TRBJ2-1; tentatively, D is TRBD1 (6 bases). This CDR3 has 16 residues. With 0 bases removed from V and 6 bases from J, the gap between germline ends came to 15 bases. Germline V gives CDR1 WSHSY, CDR2 SAAADI. The CDR3 nucleotides read TGCGCCAGCAGTGAGTCCCGAATCGGACAGTTCAATGAGCAGTTCTTC. Its translation is CASSESRIGQFNEQFF.

This chain uses TRBV5-1 with TRBJ2-1, with 7 nucleotides matching TRBD2. The length of the CDR3 is 13 residues. Per germline, CDR1 SGHRS and CDR2 YFSETQ. Trimming removed 4 bases from V and 8 bases from J; junction bases left unmatched: 6. The chain's CDR3 is CASSLRTSDEQFF. The CDR3 DNA sequence: TGCGCCAGCAGCCTAAGGACTAGTGATGAGCAGTTCTTC.

V gene TRBV14 combines with J gene TRBJ2-4; 10 bases are shared with TRBD2. V was clipped by 1 base and J by 4 bases; unmatched bases: 4. Germline V gene lookup returns CDR1 SGHDN and CDR2 FVKESK. This CDR3 has 16 amino acids. The CDR3 DNA sequence: TGTGCCAGCAGCCAAGCGGCTAGCGGGAGAAAAAACATTCAGTACTTC. The encoded protein is CASSQAASGRKNIQYF. Full variable domain (remainder filled in from reference TRBV14 and TRBJ2-4): EAGVTQFPSHSVIEKGQTVTLRCDPISGHDNLYWYRRVMGKEIKFLLHFVKESKQDESGMPNNRFLAERTGGTYSTLKVQPAELEDSGVYFCASSQAASGRKNIQYFGAGTRLSVL.